This T cell receptor beta chain is drawn from a study of T cells in Graves' hyperthyroidism and ophthalmopathy. This clonotype has ten or more counts. RNA transcripts yielded amplified TCR beta CDR3 regions. The HTBI primer set was used in a first-round RT-PCR of the TCR CDR3. TCRdb reanalysed the multiplex PCR reads using MiXCR and keeps one entry per CDR3 protein. The sample shows 730,000 or so distinct CDR3 sequences, under 20% of them seen only once. The germline CDR1 and CDR2 sequences are KGHSH and LQKENI. CDR3 length: 14 amino acids. The V gene lost 3 bases and the J gene lost 3 bases, with 8 bases spanning the gap.

The sequencing sample was made of blood. This sequence originates from a woman aged 50 to 65 with Graves' hyperthyroidism that later progressed to Graves' ophthalmopathy. This chain joins TRBV18 and TRBJ1-4; D remains ambiguous. The CDR3 DNA reads as TGTGCCAGCTCACCCCGGGGAGCTAATGAAAAACTGTTTTTT. Its translation is CASSPRGANEKLFF.